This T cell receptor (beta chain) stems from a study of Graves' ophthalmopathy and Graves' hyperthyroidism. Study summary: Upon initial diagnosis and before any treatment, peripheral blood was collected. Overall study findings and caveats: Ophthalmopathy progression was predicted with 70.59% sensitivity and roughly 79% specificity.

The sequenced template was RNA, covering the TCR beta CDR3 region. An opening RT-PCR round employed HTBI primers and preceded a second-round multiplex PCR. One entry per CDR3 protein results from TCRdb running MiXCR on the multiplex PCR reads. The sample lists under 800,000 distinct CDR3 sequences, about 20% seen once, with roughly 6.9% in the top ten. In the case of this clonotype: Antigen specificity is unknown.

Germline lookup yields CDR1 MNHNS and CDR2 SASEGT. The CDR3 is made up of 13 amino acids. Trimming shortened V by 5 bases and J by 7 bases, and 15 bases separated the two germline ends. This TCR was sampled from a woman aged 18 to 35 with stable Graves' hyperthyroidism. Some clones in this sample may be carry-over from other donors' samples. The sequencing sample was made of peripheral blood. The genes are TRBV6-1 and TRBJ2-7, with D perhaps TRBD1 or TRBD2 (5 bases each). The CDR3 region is CASSPGRWVEQYF. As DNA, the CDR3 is TGTGCCAGCAGTCCGGGACGCTGGGTGGAGCAGTACTTC.